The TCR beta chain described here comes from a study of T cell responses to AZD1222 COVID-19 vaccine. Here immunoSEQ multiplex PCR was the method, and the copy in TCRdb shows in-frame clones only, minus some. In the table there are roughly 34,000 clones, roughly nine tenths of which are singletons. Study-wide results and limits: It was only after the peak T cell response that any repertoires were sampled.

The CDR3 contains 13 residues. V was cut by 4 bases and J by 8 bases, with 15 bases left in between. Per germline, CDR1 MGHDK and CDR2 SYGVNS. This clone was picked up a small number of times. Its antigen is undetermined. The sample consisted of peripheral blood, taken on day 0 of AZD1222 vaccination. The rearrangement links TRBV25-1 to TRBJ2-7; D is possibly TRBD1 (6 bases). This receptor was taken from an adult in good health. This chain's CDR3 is CASSVTRWGQQYF. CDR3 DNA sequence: TGTGCCAGCAGTGTCACAAGGTGGGGGCAGCAGTACTTC.